This TCR beta chain originates from a study of blood T cells in healthy people across ages. Whole-study results and caveats: Diversity estimates drawn from one million T cells were deemed underestimates.

To note about this clonotype: Its specificity is not known.

The authors ran a second PCR of about 7 to 11 cycles using a sample-barcoded 5' primer and a J-beta primer mix. Through a template-switch adaptor with 12 random nucleotides, each cDNA molecule received a tag. Each sample yielded at least 2.5 million CDR3-containing paired-end reads. MiXCR, applied by TCRdb to the 5' RACE reads, yields one record per CDR3 protein. This repertoire shows hundreds of thousands of distinct CDR3 sequences, about 24% found once; its top ten account for about 22%. The individuals who served as donors were healthy Caucasians living in Russia, aged about 6 to 95. Input material: blood. The receptor comes from a man between 70 and 80 years old in good health.

The CDR3 sequence: CSASPAGPNIQYF. The CDR3 DNA sequence: TGCAGTGCTAGTCCCGCTGGGCCAAACATTCAGTACTTC. The chain is built from TRBV20-1 and TRBJ2-4; D gene uncertain. Deletions cut 3 bases from V and 6 bases from J, with 12 bases between. From germline, CDR1 is DFQATT and CDR2 SNEGSKA (reference sequence). The CDR3 has 13 residues.